Below are 18 T cell receptor beta chains sequenced from a single sample in a study of blood T cell repertoires in COVID-19. The table came from immunoSEQ multiplex PCR; TCRdb's copy has only in-frame clones and leaves some out. Of under 60,000 clones listed, 75% to 95% are singletons. The material sequenced was peripheral blood. Source of these receptors: a man aged 50 or older with active COVID-19.

V usage is TRBV27 and J usage is TRBJ2-7; D remains ambiguous. Germline values: CDR1 MNHEY, CDR2 SMNVEV (reference sequence). This CDR3 spans 12 amino acids. The ends were cut back, 4 bases at V and 0 bases at J, with 4 bases in the middle. The CDR3 bases are TGTGCCAGCAGTTCCCTCTCCTACGAGCAGTACTTC. Encoded protein: CASSSLSYEQYF.

The chain recombines TRBV6-5 with TRBJ2-5; D might be TRBD2 (5 bases). The CDR3 covers 11 residues. Germline V CDR1 and CDR2: MNHEY, SVGAGI. V was trimmed by 10 bases and J by 5 bases, leaving 11 bases between them. CDR3 bases: TGTGCCACCCGACGAGGGGAGACCCAGTACTTC. Amino acids: CATRRGETQYF.

The chain couples TRBV7-2 to TRBJ2-7; D gene uncertain. Germline assignment: CDR1 SGHTA and CDR2 FQGNSA. This CDR3 is 12 amino acids long. Trimming pared 4 bases from V and 7 bases from J, leaving 11 bases between. In DNA, the CDR3 is TGTGCCAGCAGCTCATCTTTCGGGGAGCAGTACTTC. This gives the protein CASSSSFGEQYF.

The V gene is TRBV5-1, the J gene TRBJ2-7, with TRBD2 as a possible D gene (5 bases). The germline V and J ends were trimmed by 5 bases and 6 bases, with 15 bases remaining between them. CDR1 and CDR2 from the germline V gene are SGHRS and YFSETQ. The CDR3 consists of 13 residues. CDR3 loop: CASRVETIGEQYF. The CDR3, as DNA: TGCGCCAGCAGGGTAGAGACTATCGGCGAGCAGTACTTC.

The chain couples TRBV6-2 or TRBV6-3 to TRBJ2-3, with 10 bases matching TRBD2. The trim removed 5 bases at V and 2 bases at J, leaving 1 base unmatched. The CDR3 sequence is 14 residues long. Germline values: CDR1 MNHEY, CDR2 SVGEGT. The CDR3 DNA sequence: TGTGCCAGCAGTAGCGGGGGGGCCACAGATACGCAGTATTTT. Protein: CASSSGGATDTQYF.

This clone turned up a few times. The chain uses TRBV9 and TRBJ2-3, with 11 positions matching TRBD1. The germline V gene has CDR1 SGDLS and CDR2 YYNGEE. V was pared by 2 bases and J by 3 bases, with 5 bases of the junction left unmatched. The CDR3 is 16 amino acids. The CDR3 reads CASSVGQGVLTDTQYF. The CDR3 DNA reads TGTGCCAGCAGCGTGGGACAGGGGGTTTTAACAGATACGCAGTATTTT. The full variable domain, its missing parts supplied by reference TRBV9 and TRBJ2-3, is DSGVTQTPKHLITATGQRVTLRCSPRSGDLSVYWYQQSLDQGLQFLIQYYNGEERAKGNILERFSAQQFPDLHSELNLSSLELGDSALYFCASSVGQGVLTDTQYFGPGTRLTVL.

In its sample, this clone was seen once. The chain links TRBV28 to TRBJ1-4, with D tentatively TRBD1 (5 bases). V was cut by 4 bases and J by 8 bases, with 17 bases left in between. This CDR3 is 15 amino acids long. Germline V CDR1 and CDR2: MDHEN, SYDVKM. This chain's CDR3 is CASSSTGSPGEKLFF. The CDR3 region has the DNA TGTGCCAGCAGTTCAACAGGCTCCCCTGGGGAAAAACTGTTTTTT. Complete variable domain (other parts from reference TRBV28 and TRBJ1-4): DVKVTQSSRYLVKRTGEKVFLECVQDMDHENMFWYRQDPGLGLRLIYFSYDVKMKEKGDIPEGYSVSREKKERFSLILESASTNQTSMYLCASSSTGSPGEKLFFGSGTQLSVL.

This clone appeared a single time. The CDR3 DNA follows: TGTGCCAGCAGCTTGGGTCAGGTTTATGGCTACACCTTC. Amino acids: CASSLGQVYGYTF. The J gene is TRBJ1-2, the V gene TRBV5-6; D not resolved. Germline CDR1 and CDR2: SGHDT and YYEEEE. Trimming cost V 0 bases and J 5 bases, with 8 bases left between them. The CDR3 has 13 amino acids. Filled out from reference TRBV5-6 and TRBJ1-2, the complete variable domain reads DAGVTQSPTHLIKTRGQQVTLRCSPKSGHDTVSWYQQALGQGPQFIFQYYEEEERQRGNFPDRFSGHQFPNYSSELNVNALLLGDSALYLCASSLGQVYGYTFGSGTRLTVV.

V and J are TRBV21-1 and TRBJ1-5; the table names TRBD1, a call not compared with the DNA. TRBV21-1 is recorded as a pseudogene. The CDR3 has 19 amino acids. CDR3 bases: TGTGCCAGCAGCAAAGGGGGCGACAGGGGTTTTCATCGGGGTCAGCCCCAGCATTTT. As protein: CASSKGGDRGFHRGQPQHF.

CDR3 nucleotide sequence: TGTGCCATCAGTGCAGGGTTGCGGACAGGTGCAACTAATGAAAAACTGTTTTTT. Residues: CAISAGLRTGATNEKLFF. The chain couples TRBV10-3 to TRBJ1-4; TRBD1 matches at 7 bases. After removal of 4 bases from V and 0 bases from J, the junction contained 11 bases not matched to a gene. CDR3 length: 18 residues. CDR1 is ENHRY, CDR2 SYGVKD, per germline.

J is TRBJ2-7 and V is TRBV6-6; the D is unclear. The germline CDR1 and CDR2 sequences are MNHNY and SVGAGI (reference sequence). The CDR3 spans 13 residues. Trimming left V 0 bases short and J 6 bases short, with 9 bases between. The CDR3 nucleotides read TGTGCCAGCAGTTACTCGGAGAGCAGCGAGCAGTACTTC. This codes for CASSYSESSEQYF.

In its sample, this clone was seen a few times. The V call is TRBV7-2, the J call TRBJ1-2; tentatively, D is TRBD1 (5 bases). Germline CDR1 and CDR2: SGHTA and FQGNSA. Trimming removed 6 bases at V and 2 bases at J, with 13 bases between. The CDR3 is 14 amino acids. The CDR3 sequence is CASRGGENNYGYTF. The CDR3 DNA sequence: TGTGCCAGCAGAGGAGGGGAGAACAACTATGGCTACACCTTC.

The chain recombines TRBV25-1 with TRBJ2-1; TRBD2 matches at 10 bases. The CDR3 runs 15 residues. Germline CDR1 MGHDK, CDR2 SYGVNS. Trimming cost V 4 bases and J 6 bases; bases outside gene matches: 6. The DNA for the CDR3 is TGTGCCAGCAGTGCCGCTAGCGGGGGTTTCAATGAGCAGTTCTTC. It is translated as CASSAASGGFNEQFF.

In its sample, this clone was seen a few times. The rearrangement joins TRBV3-1 (or the pseudogene TRBV3-2) to TRBJ1-3; perhaps TRBD1 as D (6 bases). V was trimmed by 3 bases and J by 3 bases, leaving 9 bases between them. The CDR3 runs 14 residues. CDR1 and CDR2 (germline): LGHDT, YNNKEL (reference sequence). The CDR3 DNA reads as TGTGCCAGCAGCCACAGGGGCAGTGGAAACACCATATATTTT. Protein product: CASSHRGSGNTIYF.

This clone was found once. This chain connects TRBV11-3 to TRBJ2-2; D gene uncertain. CDR3 size: 14 residues. Germline CDR1 reads SGHNT; CDR2 reads YENEEA. Trimming pared 2 bases from V and 2 bases from J, leaving 6 bases between. The CDR3 DNA sequence: TGTGCCAGCAGCTTATACAGCAACACCGGGGAGCTGTTTTTT. Protein product: CASSLYSNTGELFF.

CDR3 region: CASIQGSYNSPLHF. CDR3 in DNA: TGTGCCAGCATCCAGGGATCCTATAATTCACCCCTCCACTTT. This chain links TRBV28 with TRBJ1-6; TRBD1 might be the D (5 bases). Germline CDR1 MDHEN, CDR2 SYDVKM. The V end lost 7 bases, the J end lost 1 base, and 8 bases lay between the germline ends. The CDR3 loop spans 14 amino acids.

This sequence joins TRBV7-2 and TRBJ1-6; 8 positions agree with TRBD1. Germline-derived CDR1 and CDR2 are SGHTA and FQGNSA. This CDR3 region has 17 residues. V dropped 3 bases and J dropped 3; count of bases not matched to a gene: 7. The CDR3 DNA is TGTGCCAGCAGCTTCGGGGTCGACAGGGGCTATAATTCACCCCTCCACTTT. Translation: CASSFGVDRGYNSPLHF.

This rearrangement joins TRBV7-2 to TRBJ2-1, with D perhaps TRBD2 (6 bases). This CDR3 has 12 residues. Looked up from germline, CDR1 is SGHTA and CDR2 is FQGNSA. Trimming pared 5 bases from V and 13 bases from J, leaving 15 bases between. The CDR3 DNA is TGTGCCAGCAGCCAACGGGGGAAGTATCAGTTCTTC. Its translation is CASSQRGKYQFF.